The next 23 T cell receptor beta chains were all read from a single sample in a study of blood T cells in healthy people across ages. Using a J-beta primer mix together with a sample-barcoded 5' primer, a second PCR was run for roughly 6 to 11 cycles. TCRdb recomputed calls from the 5' RACE reads with MiXCR, one row per CDR3 protein. The sample includes hundreds of thousands of distinct CDR3 sequences, 25% to 35% of them seen just once. Sequenced: blood. Receptors originate from a woman older than 75 in good health.

This clonotype was counted at least ten times. V usage is TRBV12-3 or TRBV12-4 and J usage is TRBJ2-5; 8 bases map to TRBD1. The CDR3 is 14 residues long. J lost 2 bases, V lost 6 bases, and 5 bases had no gene match. The chain's CDR3 is CASRRQGRQETQYF. The CDR3 region has the DNA TGTGCCAGCAGGAGACAGGGGAGGCAAGAGACCCAGTACTTC.

J is TRBJ2-3 and V is TRBV30; D is possibly TRBD1 (6 bases). V lost 4 bases and J 6 bases, leaving 14 bases between the germline ends. The CDR3 has 13 amino acids. Germline assignment: CDR1 GTSNPN and CDR2 SVGIG (reference sequence). The CDR3, as DNA: TGTGCCTGGAAAGACAGGCCGTGGGATACGCAGTATTTT. Amino acids: CAWKDRPWDTQYF.

The table lists this clonotype with many counts. The rearrangement joins TRBV6-5 to TRBJ2-3, with D unresolved. The ends were cut back, 7 bases at V and 2 bases at J, with 10 bases in the middle. The CDR3 is made up of 13 amino acids. The germline V gene has CDR1 MNHEY and CDR2 SVGAGI. CDR3 sequence reads: CASTEGFTDTQYF. Written as DNA, the CDR3 is TGTGCCAGCACGGAAGGGTTCACAGATACGCAGTATTTT.

This clonotype was recorded a few times. This sequence may be a read error, since a much larger clone differs from it by one base. This chain connects TRBV7-7 to TRBJ2-5; D perhaps matches TRBD1 (5 bases). CDR3 length equals 17 residues. Per germline, CDR1 SSHAT and CDR2 FNYEAQ (reference sequence). Trimming stripped 5 bases from V and 11 bases from J, with 30 bases between. For the CDR3, the DNA is TGTGCCAGCAGCCCAACCTTAATGGGGCAGCCCAGCAATGAGCAGTACTTC. Its translation is CASSPTLMGQPSNEQYF.

The sample holds many counts of this clonotype. The chain couples TRBV20-1 to TRBJ1-1; D might be TRBD1 (5 bases). Germline V gives CDR1 DFQATT, CDR2 SNEGSKA (reference sequence). The CDR3 loop spans 14 amino acids. Trimming cost V 8 bases and J 0 bases, with 16 bases left between them. The CDR3 DNA follows: TGCAGTCGGTATAGACAGCGTATGAACACTGAAGCTTTCTTT. This gives the protein CSRYRQRMNTEAFF.

The CDR3 DNA is TGCAGTGCTTCGGGAAGAAACACTCAAGAGACCCAGTACTTC. This codes for CSASGRNTQETQYF. The chain links TRBV20-1 to TRBJ2-5; maybe TRBD2 (5 bases). The V end was cut by 5 bases, the J end by 2 bases, with 15 bases between. Germline V gene lookup returns CDR1 DFQATT and CDR2 SNEGSKA (reference sequence). CDR3 length: 14 amino acids.

This clonotype was detected many times. An end of the junction differs from the germline gene, which may be a read error. The chain links TRBV7-7 to TRBJ2-5; 15 bases map to TRBD2. This CDR3 comprises 16 residues. Germline CDR1 SSHAT, CDR2 FNYEAQ (reference sequence). For the CDR3, the DNA is TGTGCTAGCAGCCGGACTAGCGGGGGGGCTGGGGAGACCCAGTACTTC. Protein: CASSRTSGGAGETQYF.

This clonotype was counted many times. This chain joins TRBV4-2 and TRBJ2-7; 10 nucleotides line up with TRBD1. This CDR3 is built from 16 residues. With 5 bases clipped from V and 5 bases from J, the junction kept 12 bases outside the gene matches. CDR1 LGHNA and CDR2 YNFKEQ come from the germline V gene. The CDR3 sequence: CASSYDGDRGYNEQYF. The DNA of the CDR3 is TGTGCCAGCAGCTACGACGGGGACAGGGGATACAACGAGCAGTACTTC.

This chain connects TRBV5-6 to TRBJ1-1, with 8 bases fitting TRBD1. The germline V gene has CDR1 SGHDT and CDR2 YYEEEE. With 1 base clipped from V and 3 bases from J, the junction kept 8 bases outside the gene matches. The CDR3 extends over 16 amino acids. The CDR3 nucleotides are TGTGCCAGCAGCTTGTTGGTTGCGGACAGGGACACTGAAGCTTTCTTT. Protein product: CASSLLVADRDTEAFF.

This clonotype was seen more than once but under ten times. The chain combines TRBV9 with TRBJ2-3, with 8 bases identical to TRBD2. Germline V gene sequence: CDR1 SGDLS, CDR2 YYNGEE. The CDR3 covers 16 residues. V was pared by 0 bases and J by 2 bases, with 5 bases of the junction left unmatched. As DNA, the CDR3 is TGTGCCAGCAGCGTAGGGCGGGGGGCCTACACAGATACGCAGTATTTT. It yields the protein CASSVGRGAYTDTQYF.

This clonotype was found many times. Possible read error: a much larger clone is one base away. The chain combines TRBV5-1 with TRBJ2-5; TRBD2 matches 9 bases. CDR1 SGHRS and CDR2 YFSETQ come from the germline V gene. The CDR3 consists of 16 residues. The V segment lost 4 bases and the J segment 5 bases; nucleotides outside the gene matches: 12. The CDR3 nucleotides are TGCGCCAGCAGCCCCGTGGGACTAGCAGTCGGCGAGACCCAGTACTTC. Translating gives CASSPVGLAVGETQYF.

This clonotype was observed at least ten times. This rearrangement joins TRBV27 to TRBJ2-7; D is ambiguous. This CDR3 region has 17 residues. Trimming took off 3 bases at V and 5 bases at J, with 23 bases between the two ends. Germline CDR1 MNHEY, CDR2 SMNVEV (reference sequence). In DNA, the CDR3 is TGTGCCAGCAGTTTGGAGTGGCGGAGTCAAGGTCCCCACGAGCAGTACTTC. Residues: CASSLEWRSQGPHEQYF.

This clonotype is judged medium-sized (0.01 to 0.1%). This chain's CDR3 is CASSQPGNYEQYF. CDR3 DNA sequence: TGCGCCAGCAGCCAACCGGGGAACTACGAGCAGTACTTC. The chain is built from TRBV4-1 and TRBJ2-7, with D tentatively TRBD2 (5 bases). The CDR3 length is 13 residues. The germline V gene has CDR1 MGHRA and CDR2 YSYEKL. V was cut by 2 bases and J by 3 bases, with 8 bases left in between.

Note on this clonotype: It may be a read error: a sequence one base away is much more abundant. The chain combines TRBV7-9 with TRBJ1-2; maybe TRBD1 (5 bases). This CDR3 spans 14 amino acids. CDR1 SEHNR and CDR2 FQNEAQ come from the germline V gene (reference sequence). The CDR3 loop reads CTSSSPRGHYGYTF. The CDR3 DNA sequence: TGTACCAGCAGCTCCCCCCGGGGACACTATGGCTACACCTTC.

The chain employs TRBV4-2 and TRBJ2-1; 12 bases match TRBD2. V dropped 4 bases and J dropped 0; count of bases not matched to a gene: 4. The germline V gene has CDR1 LGHNA and CDR2 YNFKEQ. The CDR3 extends over 17 amino acids. This chain's CDR3 is CASSRTSGAGSYNEQFF. The CDR3 nucleotides are TGTGCCAGCAGCCGGACTAGCGGGGCCGGCTCCTACAATGAGCAGTTCTTC.

This clonotype was counted only a few times. The J gene is TRBJ1-2, the V gene TRBV12-3 or TRBV12-4; no definite D call. There are 13 residues in the CDR3. The germline V and J ends were trimmed by 4 bases and 6 bases, with 12 bases remaining between them. For the CDR3, the DNA is TGTGCCAGCAGTTCCCCCGGGAGTAATGGCTACACCTTC. Translating gives CASSSPGSNGYTF.

This clonotype was recorded at least ten times. V gene TRBV7-2 combines with J gene TRBJ2-7, with TRBD2 as a possible D gene (7 bases). The CDR3 sequence is 15 residues long. The germline V and J ends were trimmed by 5 bases and 4 bases, with 18 bases remaining between them. Germline CDR1 reads SGHTA; CDR2 reads FQGNSA. CDR3 coding DNA: TGTGCCAGCAGCCAAGAGGGGGGGCGCCTGTACGAGCAGTACTTC. It codes for CASSQEGGRLYEQYF.

This clonotype was observed at least ten times. V is TRBV6-2 or TRBV6-3 and J is TRBJ1-2, with a weak D call TRBD1 (6 bases). CDR3 length: 12 residues. The ends were cut back, 4 bases at V and 6 bases at J, with 9 bases in the middle. Germline CDR1 is MNHEY and CDR2 is SVGEGT. CDR3 protein: CASSWAGDGYTF. The DNA of the CDR3 is TGTGCCAGCAGTTGGGCAGGGGATGGCTACACCTTC.

This clonotype was detected many times. This chain links TRBV12-3 or TRBV12-4 with TRBJ1-2; maybe TRBD1 (6 bases). The V end lost 8 bases, the J end lost 8 bases, and 12 bases lay between the germline ends. The CDR3 consists of 11 residues. In DNA form, the CDR3 reads TGTGCCAGCTCAGACAGGTTGGGCTACACCTTC. Translation: CASSDRLGYTF.

The gene calls are TRBV7-2 and TRBJ1-6; 10 bases match TRBD1. V was clipped by 4 bases and J by 10 bases; unmatched bases: 7. The CDR3 consists of 15 residues. Germline V gives CDR1 SGHTA, CDR2 FQGNSA. The CDR3 nucleotides read TGTGCCAGCAGCTCTCCGGGACAGGGGAGCTCACCCCTCCACTTT. Protein product: CASSSPGQGSSPLHF. The complete variable domain, with remaining parts taken from reference TRBV7-2 and TRBJ1-6, reads GAGVSQSPSNKVTEKGKDVELRCDPISGHTALYWYRQSLGQGLEFLIYFQGNSAPDKSGLPSDRFSAERTGGSVSTLTIQRTQQEDSAVYLCASSSPGQGSSPLHFGNGTRLTVT.

This clonotype was seen only a few times. The chain is built from TRBV5-1 and TRBJ2-3, with TRBD2 matching 14 bases. Germline loops: CDR1 SGHRS, CDR2 YFSETQ. This CDR3 has 19 residues. The trim removed 2 bases at V and 4 bases at J, leaving 12 bases unmatched. Written as DNA, the CDR3 is TGCGCCAGCAGCTTTCGTCGACTAGCGGGGGGGCCTAGCGCAGATACGCAGTATTTT. This codes for CASSFRRLAGGPSADTQYF.

This clonotype was counted many times. The DNA of the CDR3 is TGTGCCAGCAGTTACCGGGGGGCCGAGCAGCCCCAGCATTTT. Its translation: CASSYRGAEQPQHF. The chain carries TRBV6-5 and TRBJ1-5, with D tentatively TRBD1 (6 bases). Trimming left V 2 bases short and J 7 bases short, with 12 bases between. The CDR3 is made up of 14 amino acids. CDR1 and CDR2 from the germline V gene are MNHEY and SVGAGI.

This clonotype is a singleton in its sample. V and J are TRBV3-1 and TRBJ2-3; D is undetermined. Per germline, CDR1 LGHDT and CDR2 YNNKEL (reference sequence). Trimming stripped 11 bases from V and 1 base from J, with 10 bases between. The CDR3 has 12 residues. The CDR3 nucleotides read TGTGCCGGCGCTCGGGGCACAGATACGCAGTATTTT. Translating it yields CAGARGTDTQYF.